Listed below are T cell receptor beta chains from one sample, sequenced in a study of blood T cells in healthy people across ages. One entry per CDR3 protein results from TCRdb running MiXCR on the 5' RACE reads. The sample lists some 920,000 distinct CDR3 sequences; roughly 51% were seen once. Material: blood. The origin of the receptors is a woman aged 55 to 70 in good health. Both conserved end residues are part of each CDR3. The D gene is left open where the match is weak. Clone size is not always given. Where it is, it says once, few, many or a class for expanded clones.

J gene: TRBJ2-1
D gene: -
clone size: -
V gene: TRBV9
CDR3 DNA: TGTGCCAGCAGCGTCGGACTCCTAAATGAGCAGTTCTTC
CDR3 protein: CASSVGLLNEQFF

J gene: TRBJ2-5
D gene: -
clone size: -
V gene: TRBV27
CDR3 DNA: TGTGCCAGCAGTCCCAGGGGCCTCGGGACCCAGTACTTC
CDR3 protein: CASSPRGLGTQYF

J gene: TRBJ2-1
D gene: TRBD2
clone size: -
V gene: TRBV5-1
CDR3 DNA: TGCGCCAGCAGCCCCGGACTAGCGGGAGAGTACAATGAGCAGTTCTTC
CDR3 protein: CASSPGLAGEYNEQFF

J gene: TRBJ2-5
D gene: TRBD2
clone size: few
V gene: TRBV20-1
CDR3 DNA: TGCAGTGCCGGGACTAACCGTCAAGAGACCCAGTACTTC
CDR3 protein: CSAGTNRQETQYF

J gene: TRBJ2-3
D gene: -
clone size: -
V gene: TRBV12-3/TRBV12-4
CDR3 DNA: TGTGCCAGCAGTTCCATGGGGGCGAGCACAGATACGCAGTATTTT
CDR3 protein: CASSSMGASTDTQYF

J gene: TRBJ2-1
D gene: TRBD1
clone size: -
V gene: TRBV28
CDR3 DNA: TGTGCCAGCACGAGCCTAATGCGGGACAGGTACAATGAGCAGTTCTTC
CDR3 protein: CASTSLMRDRYNEQFF

J gene: TRBJ2-3
D gene: TRBD2
clone size: -
V gene: TRBV30
CDR3 DNA: TGTGCCTGGACTTCACTAGCGGGAGTTGCAGATACGCAGTATTTT
CDR3 protein: CAWTSLAGVADTQYF

J gene: TRBJ2-7
D gene: TRBD2
clone size: -
V gene: TRBV7-9
CDR3 DNA: TGTGCCAGCAGCCCCCCGCTAGCGGAGACCTACGAGCAGTACTTC
CDR3 protein: CASSPPLAETYEQYF

J gene: TRBJ2-5
D gene: -
clone size: -
V gene: TRBV4-2
CDR3 DNA: TGTGCCAGCAGCCAAGTCGGACAAGAAGAGACCCAGTACTTC
CDR3 protein: CASSQVGQEETQYF

J gene: TRBJ2-3
D gene: TRBD1
clone size: -
V gene: TRBV29-1
CDR3 DNA: TGCAGCGTTGAGGTCAGGGGGCGCAGGACAGATACGCAGTATTTT
CDR3 protein: CSVEVRGRRTDTQYF

J gene: TRBJ2-3
D gene: -
clone size: -
V gene: TRBV12-3/TRBV12-4
CDR3 DNA: TGTGCTTCACAGGACAGAGTGGGCACAGATGCGCAATATTTT
CDR3 protein: CASQDRVGTDAQYF

J gene: TRBJ2-6
D gene: -
clone size: -
V gene: TRBV6-5
CDR3 DNA: TGTGCCAGCAGCCGAGGGGCTTACGGGGCCAACGTCCTGACTTTC
CDR3 protein: CASSRGAYGANVLTF

J gene: TRBJ2-7
D gene: TRBD2
clone size: once
V gene: TRBV3-1
CDR3 DNA: TGTGCCAGCAAAGGACTAGCGGAAGACGCCTACGAGCAGTACTTC
CDR3 protein: CASKGLAEDAYEQYF

J gene: TRBJ2-1
D gene: -
clone size: -
V gene: TRBV28
CDR3 DNA: TGTGCCAGCAACGGCGGGATGGGCTACAATGAGCAGTTCTTC
CDR3 protein: CASNGGMGYNEQFF

J gene: TRBJ2-1
D gene: -
clone size: few
V gene: TRBV6-5
CDR3 DNA: TGTGCCAGCAGTTACTCGTTTATGGGGGGTTCCTACAATGAGCAGTTCTTC
CDR3 protein: CASSYSFMGGSYNEQFF

J gene: TRBJ1-5
D gene: -
clone size: -
V gene: TRBV12-3/TRBV12-4
CDR3 DNA: TGTGCCAGCACCGACGGACCGCATCAGCCCCAGCATTTT
CDR3 protein: CASTDGPHQPQHF

J gene: TRBJ2-3
D gene: TRBD1
clone size: -
V gene: TRBV15
CDR3 DNA: TGTGCCGCCAGCCCGGGACAGGCTACAGATACGCAGTATTTT
CDR3 protein: CAASPGQATDTQYF

J gene: TRBJ2-3
D gene: TRBD1
clone size: -
V gene: TRBV20-1
CDR3 DNA: TGCAGTGCGACCGACAGGGCAAAGAGTACAGATACGCAGTATTTT
CDR3 protein: CSATDRAKSTDTQYF

J gene: TRBJ2-1
D gene: TRBD2
clone size: few
V gene: TRBV7-2
CDR3 DNA: TGTGCCAGCAGCTTATGGGCCCCTGCTAGCGGGAGGGGTTACAATGAGCAGTTCTTC
CDR3 protein: CASSLWAPASGRGYNEQFF

J gene: TRBJ1-1
D gene: -
clone size: -
V gene: TRBV12-3/TRBV12-4
CDR3 DNA: TGTGCCGGCAGTTTTTCCAGCCACACTGAAGCTTTCTTT
CDR3 protein: CAGSFSSHTEAFF

J gene: TRBJ1-2
D gene: TRBD1
clone size: -
V gene: TRBV28
CDR3 DNA: TGTGCCAGCAGATATAGGGGACAGGGGAGCTACACCTTC
CDR3 protein: CASRYRGQGSYTF

J gene: TRBJ1-5
D gene: -
clone size: -
V gene: TRBV6-2/TRBV6-3
CDR3 DNA: TGTGCCAGCGGGTTTGATCAGCCCCAGCATTTT
CDR3 protein: CASGFDQPQHF

J gene: TRBJ1-2
D gene: -
clone size: few
V gene: TRBV18
CDR3 DNA: TGTGCCAGCTCACCACTGGAGGGTGATGGCTACACCTTC
CDR3 protein: CASSPLEGDGYTF

J gene: TRBJ2-1
D gene: TRBD2
clone size: few
V gene: TRBV6-1
CDR3 DNA: TGTGCCAGCACCCAGGGACTACCTATCGATGAGCAGTTCTTC
CDR3 protein: CASTQGLPIDEQFF

J gene: TRBJ2-3
D gene: -
clone size: -
V gene: TRBV27
CDR3 DNA: TGTGCCACCATAGCAGATACGCAGTATTTT
CDR3 protein: CATIADTQYF

J gene: TRBJ2-7
D gene: -
clone size: -
V gene: TRBV6-5
CDR3 DNA: TGTGCCACCGAGAACCTAGGTCTCTACGAGCAGTACTTC
CDR3 protein: CATENLGLYEQYF

J gene: TRBJ1-6
D gene: TRBD1
clone size: -
V gene: TRBV5-5
CDR3 DNA: TGTGCCAGCAGCTTGATGGACAGGGCCCCCCTCCACTTT
CDR3 protein: CASSLMDRAPLHF

J gene: TRBJ2-1
D gene: TRBD2
clone size: few
V gene: TRBV7-3
CDR3 DNA: TGTGCCAGCAGCTTAGGTGAACTAGCGGGAGTCGGGAATGAGCAGTTCTTC
CDR3 protein: CASSLGELAGVGNEQFF

J gene: TRBJ2-7
D gene: TRBD2
clone size: -
V gene: TRBV11-3
CDR3 DNA: TGTGCCAGCAGCTTAGGTAGTGGCGGGAGGCCATACGAGCAGTACTTC
CDR3 protein: CASSLGSGGRPYEQYF

J gene: TRBJ2-6
D gene: -
clone size: -
V gene: TRBV2
CDR3 DNA: TGTGCCAGCAGTGTTACGAACTCTGGGGCCAACGTCCTGACTTTC
CDR3 protein: CASSVTNSGANVLTF

J gene: TRBJ1-4
D gene: -
clone size: -
V gene: TRBV28
CDR3 DNA: TGTGCCAGCAGTTTAGGGGGCGCCGGGACTAATGAAAAACTGTTTTTT
CDR3 protein: CASSLGGAGTNEKLFF

J gene: TRBJ2-1
D gene: -
clone size: few
V gene: TRBV12-3/TRBV12-4
CDR3 DNA: TGTGCCAGCAGTTGGGGGGCGCAGAATGAGCAGTTCTTC
CDR3 protein: CASSWGAQNEQFF

J gene: TRBJ2-5
D gene: -
clone size: few
V gene: TRBV28
CDR3 DNA: TGTGCCAGCACCACTAGCAGGTCTATAAGAGAGACCCAGTACTTC
CDR3 protein: CASTTSRSIRETQYF

J gene: TRBJ2-7
D gene: -
clone size: -
V gene: TRBV12-3/TRBV12-4
CDR3 DNA: TGTGCCAGCAGTTTCGGCCAGGGGACGAACTACGAGCAGTACTTC
CDR3 protein: CASSFGQGTNYEQYF

J gene: TRBJ2-1
D gene: -
clone size: -
V gene: TRBV28
CDR3 DNA: TGTGCCAGCAGTCCTAGTGAATTTCCGCGGGACAATGAGCAGTTCTTC
CDR3 protein: CASSPSEFPRDNEQFF

J gene: TRBJ2-7
D gene: TRBD2
clone size: -
V gene: TRBV5-1
CDR3 DNA: TGCGCCAGCAGCCCAGCGGGGAACTACGAGCAGTACTTC
CDR3 protein: CASSPAGNYEQYF

J gene: TRBJ2-7
D gene: TRBD1
clone size: few
V gene: TRBV7-3
CDR3 DNA: TGTGCCAGCAGTCCTACAGGGGGCTGCGAGCAGTACTTC
CDR3 protein: CASSPTGGCEQYF

J gene: TRBJ2-4
D gene: -
clone size: few
V gene: TRBV7-9
CDR3 DNA: TGTGCCAGCAGCCCTGGGATCAAAAACATTCAGTACTTC
CDR3 protein: CASSPGIKNIQYF

J gene: TRBJ2-4
D gene: TRBD2
clone size: -
V gene: TRBV28
CDR3 DNA: TGTGCCAGCAGTTCCCCCGGGGGGGGGGCCAGGGAGCAGTACTTC
CDR3 protein: CASSSPGGGAREQYF

J gene: TRBJ2-7
D gene: TRBD2
clone size: -
V gene: TRBV4-1
CDR3 DNA: TGCGCCAGCAGCCAAAAACTAGCGGGCCACTCCTACGAGCAGTACTTC
CDR3 protein: CASSQKLAGHSYEQYF

J gene: TRBJ2-7
D gene: -
clone size: few
V gene: TRBV21-1
CDR3 DNA: TGTGCCAGCAGCTTCCTCGGGGGGGACGTGGACGAGCAGTACTTC
CDR3 protein: CASSFLGGDVDEQYF